This T cell receptor beta chain emerged from a study of memory CD4+ T cells and cytomegalovirus serostatus. Per the original data handling: Out-of-frame sequences were removed, leaving about 2,300,000 distinct TCRbeta sequences. TCRdb's table, derived via immunoSEQ multiplex PCR, lists solely in-frame clones and lacks some. For V, J and clone size, that table is used; D and trimming come from the DNA. The repertoire includes roughly 48,000 clones, about three quarters of them detected once, and 1.3% to 1.5% sits in the top ten. Study-level findings and limits: About 40% of the roughly 160 known CMV-associated TCRbeta sequences appeared in CD4+ memory.

For this clone: Antigen specificity is unknown.

The sort gate was single viable CD3+CD4+CD8-CD45RO+ cells for memory CD4+ T cells. After thawing, CD4+ T cells were positively selected. From germline, CDR1 is SGHVS and CDR2 FNYEAQ. This CDR3 is built from 15 residues. V dropped 3 bases and J dropped 1 base, with 9 bases sitting between them. This chain connects TRBV7-6 to TRBJ2-2, with D perhaps given as TRBD1 or TRBD2 (5 bases each). The sequence was collected from an adult in good health and CMV-seropositive. Sequenced: memory CD4+ T cells from blood. The CDR3 reads CASSLGTGNTGELFF. Here the CDR3 DNA reads TGTGCCAGCAGCTTGGGGACCGGGAACACCGGGGAGCTGTTTTTT.